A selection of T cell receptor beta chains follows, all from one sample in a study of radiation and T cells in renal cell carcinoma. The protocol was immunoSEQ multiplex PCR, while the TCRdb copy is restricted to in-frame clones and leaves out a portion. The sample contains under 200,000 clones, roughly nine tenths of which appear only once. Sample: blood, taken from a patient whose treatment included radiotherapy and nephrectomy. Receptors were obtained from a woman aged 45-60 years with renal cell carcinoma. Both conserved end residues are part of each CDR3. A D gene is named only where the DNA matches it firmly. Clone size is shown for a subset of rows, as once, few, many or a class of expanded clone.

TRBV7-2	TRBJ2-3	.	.	TGTGCCAGCAGTAAAATACGGGGGGCGGCAGATACGCAGTATTTT	CASSKIRGAADTQYF
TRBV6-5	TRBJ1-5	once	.	TGTGCCAGCAGTTGGAAGGACGGCAATCAGCCCCAGCATTTT	CASSWKDGNQPQHF
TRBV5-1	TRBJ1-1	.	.	TGCGCCAGCAGCTTGTTAGGGGTGGTTGTGAACACTGAAGCTTTCTTT	CASSLLGVVVNTEAFF
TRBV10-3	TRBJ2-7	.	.	TGTGCCATCAGTGACCGAACGAGGGGTTACGAGCAGTACTTC	CAISDRTRGYEQYF
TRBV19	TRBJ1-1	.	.	TGTGCCAGTAGTTCTATAGTGGGGGGGTCGGTCACTGAAGCTTTCTTT	CASSSIVGGSVTEAFF
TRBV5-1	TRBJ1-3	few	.	TGCGCCAGCAGCTTGGATGAAGGGCGTTCTGGAAACACCATATATTTT	CASSLDEGRSGNTIYF
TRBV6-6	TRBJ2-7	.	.	TGTGCCAGTAGACGCAACTACGAGCAGTACTTC	CASRRNYEQYF
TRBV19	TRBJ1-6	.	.	TGTGCCAGTAACGACAGTTACTCCTATAATTCACCCCTCCACTTT	CASNDSYSYNSPLHF
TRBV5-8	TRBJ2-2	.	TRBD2	TGTGCCAGCAGCTTGGCGGGGGGCACCGGGGAGCTGTTTTTT	CASSLAGGTGELFF
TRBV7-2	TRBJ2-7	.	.	TGTGCCAGCAGCTTAGGGGGGCGCAGCTACGAGCAGTACTTC	CASSLGGRSYEQYF
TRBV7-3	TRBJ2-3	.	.	TGTGCCAGCAGTTCTGGGGAAGGCGGGGATAGGCAGTATTTT	CASSSGEGGDRQYF
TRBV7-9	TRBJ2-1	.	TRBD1	TGTGCCAGCATCGGGACAGGGTCCTACAATGAGCAGTTCTTC	CASIGTGSYNEQFF
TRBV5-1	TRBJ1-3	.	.	TGCGCCAGCAGCCCCGAACATCAAAGCTCTGGAAACACCATATATTTT	CASSPEHQSSGNTIYF
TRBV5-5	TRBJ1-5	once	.	TGTGCCAGCAGCTTGGGCAGTAATCAGCCCCAGCATTTT	CASSLGSNQPQHF
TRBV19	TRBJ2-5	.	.	TGTGCCAGTAGTCCGAGGGGGTGGGGGATGCAAGAGACCCAGTACTTC	CASSPRGWGMQETQYF
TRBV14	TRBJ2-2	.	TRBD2	TGTGCCAGCAGCCCGACGGGGGGGTCTCATCCCGGGGAGCTGTTTTTT	CASSPTGGSHPGELFF
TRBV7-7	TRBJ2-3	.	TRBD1	TGTGCTAGCAGCACAGCAGGGGGTCGTACGCAGTATTTT	CASSTAGGRTQYF
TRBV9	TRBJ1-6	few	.	TGTGCCAGCAGCGTAGGAACGGAAAATTCACCCCTCCACTTT	CASSVGTENSPLHF
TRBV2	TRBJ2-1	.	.	TGTGCCAGCAGTGAAGGAAACAAGAAGCAGTTCTTC	CASSEGNKKQFF
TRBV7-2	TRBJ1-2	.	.	TGTGCCAGCAGCCCGGGACCAGCTAACTATGGCTACACCTTC	CASSPGPANYGYTF
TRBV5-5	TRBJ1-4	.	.	TGTGCCAGCAGCTTAAGGGTTCGGGTGAATGAAAAACTGTTTTTT	CASSLRVRVNEKLFF
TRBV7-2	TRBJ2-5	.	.	TGTGCCAGCAGCTTAGTCGGGCCCACGGGGCAAGAGACCCAGTACTTC	CASSLVGPTGQETQYF
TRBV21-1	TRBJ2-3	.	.	TGTGCCAGCAGCAAGGGGGACAGGGGGCTACCCCCTAGCACAGATACGCAGTATTTT	CASSKGDRGLPPSTDTQYF
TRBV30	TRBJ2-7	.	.	TGTGCCTGGAGGCCCGGGTCCTCTAGGCAGTACTTC	CAWRPGSSRQYF
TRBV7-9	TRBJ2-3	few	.	TGTGCCAGCAGCTTACCATACCCGATTCAACCCGGCACAGATACGCAGTATTTT	CASSLPYPIQPGTDTQYF
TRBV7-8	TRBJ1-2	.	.	TGTGCCAGCAGCTCGGACCTACGTTCGAGCGGCTACACCTTC	CASSSDLRSSGYTF
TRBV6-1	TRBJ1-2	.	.	TGTGCCAGCAGCGAACAGGGATTCTATGGCTACACCTTC	CASSEQGFYGYTF
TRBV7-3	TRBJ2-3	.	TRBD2	TGTGCCAGCAGCCCGGGGACTAGCGGGGGCCCCTACTCCCAGTATTTT	CASSPGTSGGPYSQYF
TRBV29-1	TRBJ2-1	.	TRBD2	TGCAGCGTTGTAGCGGGGGGCTACAATGAGCAGTTCTTC	CSVVAGGYNEQFF
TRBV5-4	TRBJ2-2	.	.	TGTGCCAGCAGCTTGGTATCAGACACCGGGGAGCTGTTTTTT	CASSLVSDTGELFF
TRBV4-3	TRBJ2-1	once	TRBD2	TGCGCCAGCAGCCAAGTCGGCGGGGGGACCTACAATGAGCAGTTCTTC	CASSQVGGGTYNEQFF
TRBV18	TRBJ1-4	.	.	TGTGCCAGCCGTCTGAACGGCCTCAATGAAAAACTGTTTTTT	CASRLNGLNEKLFF
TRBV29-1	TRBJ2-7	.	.	TGCAGCGTTGAAGATCAAGGAGGGTTGAACTACGAGCAGTACTTC	CSVEDQGGLNYEQYF
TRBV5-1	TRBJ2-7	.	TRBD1	TGCGCCAGCAGCTTTCCCGGGACAGGGAACGCCGAGCAGTACTTC	CASSFPGTGNAEQYF
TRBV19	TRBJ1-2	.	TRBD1	TGTGCCAGTAGTATAGATGGCGCGGGACAGATCTATGGCTACACCTTC	CASSIDGAGQIYGYTF
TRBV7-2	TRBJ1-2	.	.	TGTGCCAGCAGCCCAGAGGAGTTGGCAGTTAAAGGTGGCTACACCTTC	CASSPEELAVKGGYTF
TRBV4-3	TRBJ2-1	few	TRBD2	TGCGCCAGCAGCCAGCCGGGACTAGCGGGGATAAATGAGCAGTTCTTC	CASSQPGLAGINEQFF
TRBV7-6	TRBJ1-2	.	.	TGTGCCAGCAGCCCAAGACAGATCAGCGGCTACACCTTC	CASSPRQISGYTF
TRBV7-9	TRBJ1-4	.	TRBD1	TGTGCCAGCAGCTTAACGAACAGGGGAGCAGCTAATGAAAAACTGTTTTTT	CASSLTNRGAANEKLFF
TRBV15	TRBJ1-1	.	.	TGTGCCACGACCGTCCGTGGGAGGGCTGAAGCTTTCTTT	CATTVRGRAEAFF
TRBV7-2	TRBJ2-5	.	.	TGTGCCAGCAGCTTAGGGGGACGGGGGCTATGGCAGACCCAGTACTTC	CASSLGGRGLWQTQYF
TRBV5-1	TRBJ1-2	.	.	TGCGCCAGCAGCTTGGGACACTCCGGCGGTGGCTATGGCTACACCTTC	CASSLGHSGGGYGYTF
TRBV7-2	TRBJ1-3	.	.	TGTGCCAGCAGCTTAGGGTTATTACAGGGAAACACCATATATTTT	CASSLGLLQGNTIYF
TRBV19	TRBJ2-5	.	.	TGTGCCAGTAGTATAGCTAGGACGGAGACCCAGTACTTC	CASSIARTETQYF
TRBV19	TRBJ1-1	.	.	TGTGCCAGTAGTAGGACCGGGACGGGAGACACTGAAGCTTTCTTT	CASSRTGTGDTEAFF
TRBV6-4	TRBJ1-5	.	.	TGTGCCAGCAGCCGAGACCCAGATCAGCCCCAGCATTTT	CASSRDPDQPQHF
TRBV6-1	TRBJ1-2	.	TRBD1	TGTGCCAGCAGTTCAAGACAGGGGGGGTATGGCTACACCTTC	CASSSRQGGYGYTF
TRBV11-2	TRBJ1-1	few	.	TGTGCCAGCAGCCCTGGGGGTAGCACTGAAGCTTTCTTT	CASSPGGSTEAFF